This T cell receptor (beta chain) was identified in a study of response to subunit inactivated influenza vaccine. TCRdb ran MiXCR on the RT-PCR reads and lists one entry per CDR3 protein. The repertoire holds more than 450,000 distinct CDR3 sequences, with approximately 10% as singletons. In its sample, this clonotype was seen many times. Trimming cost V 5 bases and J 7 bases, with 14 bases left between them. Germline V CDR1 and CDR2: SQVTM, ANQGSEA. The CDR3 covers 12 residues. This sample was shared with a second study, whose subject was T cells expressing NK-cell markers. That work states: As the method of synthesis, 5'RACE template switching with UMIs yielded TCR beta cDNA.

The J gene is TRBJ1-1, the V gene TRBV29-1; a weak D match, TRBD1 (5 bases). The receptor's source is a man between 50 and 59 years old who received an inactivated influenza vaccine. The starting material was PBMCs from blood, obtained on the day of vaccination. CDR3 residues: CSVKGGAHEAFF. The CDR3 coding sequence is TGCAGCGTTAAAGGCGGGGCCCATGAAGCTTTCTTT. Together with reference TRBV29-1 and TRBJ1-1, the CDR3 gives the full variable domain: SAVISQKPSRDICQRGTSLTIQCQVDSQVTMMFWYRQQPGQSLTLIATANQGSEATYESGFVIDKFPISRPNLTFSTLTVSNMSPEDSSIYLCSVKGGAHEAFFGQGTRLTVV.